This TCR beta chain was observed in a study of blood T cells in healthy people across ages. The length of the CDR3 is 14 residues. Germline CDR1 reads SQVTM; CDR2 reads ANQGSEA. About this clonotype itself: Its antigen remains unknown.

Findings of the study overall: A strong correlation was seen between TCR beta diversity and naive T cell percentage. Per million T cells, the diversity of TCR beta decreased roughly linearly as age advanced. Higher diversity and more naive CD4+ cells were features of long-lived donors, compared to aged donors.

The use of a sample-barcoded 5' primer and a J-beta primer mix characterized a second PCR of roughly 6 to 11 cycles. Each cDNA molecule carried a tag from a template-switch adaptor that contained 12 random nucleotides. TCRdb re-derived calls from the 5' RACE reads in MiXCR, one entry per CDR3 protein. The table lists about 970,000 distinct CDR3 sequences, 51% of them singletons, with about 22% in the top ten. The clonotype was recovered from a woman aged 55-69 years in good health. This chain links TRBV29-1 with TRBJ2-5, with TRBD2 matching 7 bases. The closer fit of TRBJ2-7 to the DNA end suggests the J call may be wrong. Sequencing used blood. CDR3 DNA: TGCAGCGTTGGGTGGCGGGGGTTGGCCTACGAGCAGTACTTC. Encoded protein: CSVGWRGLAYEQYF.